The 21 T cell receptor beta chains below were found in one sample sequenced in a study of vaccination and CD4 T cells after COVID-19. Their specific antigens are unknown. The Oncomine TCR Beta short-read assay generated sequence data from the DNA of cultured CD4+ T cells. TCRdb ran MiXCR on the PCR reads and lists one entry per CDR3 protein. The data show around 10,000 distinct CDR3 sequences, over 60% seen once. This sample's treatment: approximately nine-day PBMC culture with coronavirus spike peptide pools or control peptides (ViraFEST assay). Sequenced: CD4+ T cells from blood, cultured in vitro. These receptors came from a human donor who had recovered from COVID-19.

V gene TRBV7-2 combines with J gene TRBJ1-6, with D perhaps TRBD1 (6 bases). V shed 2 bases and J shed 5 bases, with 13 bases lying between them. The CDR3 sequence is 16 residues long. Germline V gives CDR1 SGHTA, CDR2 FQGNSA. This CDR3 is CASSLQGSGNNSPLHF. CDR3 DNA: TGTGCCAGCAGCTTACAGGGGTCGGGGAATAATTCACCCCTCCACTTT.

V usage is TRBV28 and J usage is TRBJ2-1; the D gene is possibly TRBD2 (5 bases). The length of the CDR3 is 15 residues. The V gene lost 1 base and the J gene lost 8 bases, with 15 bases spanning the gap. Germline-derived CDR1 and CDR2 are MDHEN and SYDVKM. The chain's CDR3 is CASSLFRGVVHEQFF. The CDR3 DNA is TGTGCCAGCAGTTTATTTCGGGGAGTGGTCCATGAGCAGTTCTTC.

This clonotype was seen a few times. CDR3 nucleotides: TGTGCCAGCAGACCTGGGACAATACAAGAGACCCAGTACTTC. Translated, it gives CASRPGTIQETQYF. This rearrangement joins TRBV6-1 to TRBJ2-5; TRBD1 is a possible D gene (6 bases). The CDR3 loop spans 14 amino acids. Trimming left V 6 bases short and J 2 bases short, with 13 bases between. Germline V gene sequence: CDR1 MNHNS, CDR2 SASEGT.

This chain joins TRBV30 and TRBJ2-5; D may be TRBD1 (6 bases). The CDR3 sequence is 13 residues long. Trimming removed 0 bases from V and 4 bases from J, with 9 bases in between. Germline CDR1 and CDR2: GTSNPN and SVGIG (reference sequence). The CDR3 region is CAWSVGGRETQYF. The CDR3 DNA follows: TGTGCCTGGAGTGTAGGGGGTAGAGAGACCCAGTACTTC.

The chain joins TRBV7-9 to TRBJ2-5; TRBD2 agrees at 12 bases. The CDR3 has 16 amino acids. V lost 1 base and J lost 2; bases outside the gene matches: 2. Germline V gene lookup returns CDR1 SEHNR and CDR2 FQNEAQ (reference sequence). CDR3 residues: CASSLGGTSGQETQYF. In DNA form, the CDR3 reads TGTGCCAGCAGCTTAGGAGGGACTAGCGGGCAAGAGACCCAGTACTTC.

The CDR3 DNA sequence: TGTGCCAGCAGTTCGACAGGGAGCACTGAAGCTTTCTTT. Translation: CASSSTGSTEAFF. J is TRBJ1-1 and V is TRBV27; 7 bases line up with TRBD1. The CDR3 sequence is 13 residues long. V lost 4 bases and J lost 4; bases outside the gene matches: 3. Germline CDR1 is MNHEY and CDR2 is SMNVEV (reference sequence).

V and J are TRBV20-1 and TRBJ1-1; 7 positions agree with TRBD1. The CDR3 covers 11 residues. V was clipped by 6 bases and J by 4 bases; unmatched bases: 2. Germline loops: CDR1 DFQATT, CDR2 SNEGSKA (reference sequence). In DNA, the CDR3 is TGCAGTGCGGGGACAGTCACTGAAGCTTTCTTT. Amino acids: CSAGTVTEAFF.

This chain connects TRBV29-1 to TRBJ2-2; 11 nucleotides line up with TRBD2. Trimming removed 4 bases from V and 4 bases from J; junction bases left unmatched: 5. The CDR3 spans 15 residues. Germline CDR1 and CDR2: SQVTM and ANQGSEA. CDR3 in amino acids: CSVAASGRPTGELFF. The DNA of the CDR3 is TGCAGCGTTGCGGCTAGCGGGAGGCCCACCGGGGAGCTGTTTTTT.

The genes are TRBV20-1 and TRBJ2-5; D call uncertain. Trimming took 3 bases from V and 3 from J, leaving 11 bases between them. Per germline, CDR1 DFQATT and CDR2 SNEGSKA (reference sequence). This CDR3 is built from 13 residues. CDR3 sequence (DNA): TGCAGTGCTAGGATCTGGCGGAAAGAGACCCAGTACTTC. Amino acid sequence: CSARIWRKETQYF.

This clonotype was recorded a few times. The genes are TRBV27 and TRBJ1-2; TRBD1 might be the D (6 bases). Germline V gene sequence: CDR1 MNHEY, CDR2 SMNVEV (reference sequence). The CDR3 contains 16 residues. The V end was cut by 5 bases, the J end by 0 bases, with 16 bases between. In nucleotides, the CDR3 is TGTGCCAGCAGTCCGTCGACAGGCCGAGCTAACTATGGCTACACCTTC. It specifies CASSPSTGRANYGYTF.

This clonotype was recorded once. This chain uses TRBV24-1 with TRBJ2-2, with D maybe TRBD1 (6 bases). The CDR3 runs to 16 residues. Trimming left V 0 bases short and J 0 bases short, with 7 bases between. Germline CDR1 is KGHDR and CDR2 is SFDVKD. The CDR3 sequence: CATSDLRGTNTGELFF. Written as DNA, the CDR3 is TGTGCCACCAGTGATTTGAGGGGGACGAACACCGGGGAGCTGTTTTTT.

The DNA of the CDR3 is TGTGCCAGCAGGTGGGAGATGGGGGGCTTCACAGATACGCAGTATTTT. This sequence encodes CASRWEMGGFTDTQYF. V is TRBV27 and J is TRBJ2-3; D may correspond to TRBD1 or TRBD2 (6 bases each). Germline CDR1 MNHEY, CDR2 SMNVEV (reference sequence). The CDR3 length is 16 residues. V lost 6 bases and J lost 2, with 18 bases in between.

The rearrangement joins TRBV20-1 to TRBJ1-2; 7 bases are a match to TRBD1. In germline, CDR1 is DFQATT, CDR2 SNEGSKA (reference sequence). The V and J ends lost 6 bases and 3 bases, in that order; junction bases with no gene match: 10. The CDR3 has 14 amino acids. The CDR3 DNA reads TGCAGTGCCGAGGGGCAGGGGGGGCACTATGGCTACACCTTC. Protein product: CSAEGQGGHYGYTF.

This chain joins TRBV20-1 and TRBJ2-3; the match to TRBD2 covers 11 bases. The V gene end was trimmed by 2 bases and the J gene end by 3 bases; junction bases not matched to a gene: 4. Germline values: CDR1 DFQATT, CDR2 SNEGSKA (reference sequence). The CDR3 has 15 amino acids. The CDR3 loop reads CSARISGRVTDTQYF. The CDR3 DNA follows: TGCAGTGCTAGAATTAGCGGGAGGGTGACAGATACGCAGTATTTT.

This clonotype has just one count. The rearrangement joins TRBV10-3 to TRBJ2-3; TRBD2 matches at 7 bases. The CDR3 runs 13 residues. The V gene's germline CDR1 is ENHRY and CDR2 SYGVKD. V trimming: 7 bases; J trimming: 5 bases; junction bases outside the gene matches: 6. The CDR3 sequence is CAITSGGVDTQYF. The DNA for the CDR3 is TGTGCCATCACTTCGGGAGGCGTAGATACGCAGTATTTT.

CDR3 region: CASSLTGYEAFF. In DNA form, the CDR3 reads TGTGCCAGCAGCTTAACGGGATATGAAGCTTTCTTT. The V call is TRBV7-8, the J call TRBJ1-1; D not resolved. With 2 bases removed from V and 7 bases from J, the gap between germline ends came to 8 bases. Germline values: CDR1 SGHVS, CDR2 FQNEAQ. This CDR3 contains 12 residues.

This clonotype appeared once. The chain has TRBV15 and TRBJ2-2, with TRBD2 matching 10 bases. V shed 3 bases and J 1 base; nucleotides not matched to a gene: 5. The CDR3 consists of 17 residues. Germline loops: CDR1 LNHNV, CDR2 YYDKDF (reference sequence). This CDR3 is CATSRTRTSGNTGELFF. CDR3 DNA sequence: TGTGCCACCAGCAGGACTCGGACTAGCGGGAACACCGGGGAGCTGTTTTTT.

Here the CDR3 reads CASSGYTSNEQFF. The CDR3 nucleotides read TGTGCCAGCAGTGGCTACACCAGCAATGAGCAGTTCTTC. The rearrangement uses TRBV2 and TRBJ2-1; no firm D call. The CDR3 loop spans 13 amino acids. Germline V gene data show CDR1 as SNHLY and CDR2 as FYNNEI. Deletions cut 4 bases from V and 6 bases from J, with 10 bases between.

The chain joins TRBV2 to TRBJ1-6, with a tentative D call TRBD1 (5 bases). CDR1 SNHLY and CDR2 FYNNEI come from the germline V gene. The length of the CDR3 is 13 residues. Deletions cut 4 bases from V and 7 bases from J, with 8 bases between. The CDR3 loop reads CASSVSGNSPLHF. The CDR3 DNA follows: TGTGCCAGCAGTGTGTCAGGGAATTCACCCCTCCACTTT.

The chain joins TRBV6-2 or TRBV6-3 to TRBJ2-7; D is unresolved. The germline V gene has CDR1 MNHEY and CDR2 SVGEGT. V lost 6 bases and J 1 base, leaving 4 bases between the germline ends. This CDR3 spans 11 amino acids. The CDR3 region has the DNA TGTGCCAGCAGCCCATCCTACGAGCAGTACTTC. This codes for CASSPSYEQYF.

Only a few counts were recorded for this clonotype. The V call is TRBV20-1, the J call TRBJ2-3; TRBD2 aligns across 7 bases. CDR1 DFQATT and CDR2 SNEGSKA come from the germline V gene (reference sequence). The CDR3 extends over 15 amino acids. The V gene end was trimmed by 0 bases and the J gene end by 3 bases; junction bases not matched to a gene: 6. This chain's CDR3 is CSARDGRESTDTQYF. The CDR3 nucleotides read TGCAGTGCTAGAGATGGGCGGGAGTCGACAGATACGCAGTATTTT.